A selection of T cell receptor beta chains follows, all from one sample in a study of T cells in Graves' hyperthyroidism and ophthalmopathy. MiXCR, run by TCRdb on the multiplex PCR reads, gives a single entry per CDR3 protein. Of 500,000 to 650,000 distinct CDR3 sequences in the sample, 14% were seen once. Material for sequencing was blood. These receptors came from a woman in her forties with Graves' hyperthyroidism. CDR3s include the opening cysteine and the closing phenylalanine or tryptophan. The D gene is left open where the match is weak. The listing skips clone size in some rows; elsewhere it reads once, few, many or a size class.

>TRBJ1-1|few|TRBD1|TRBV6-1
CASTRTGEAFF
TGTGCCAGCACCAGGACAGGGGAAGCTTTCTTT
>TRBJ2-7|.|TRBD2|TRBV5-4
CASSTAGAPSSYEQYF
TGTGCCAGCAGCACCGCGGGAGCACCAAGCTCCTACGAGCAGTACTTC
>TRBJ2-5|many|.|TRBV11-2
CASSPLTASWETQYF
TGTGCCAGCAGCCCTCTTACTGCCAGTTGGGAGACCCAGTACTTC
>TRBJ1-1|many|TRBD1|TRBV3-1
CASSPTGRGQAFF
TGTGCCAGCAGCCCCACGGGCAGGGGGCAAGCTTTCTTT
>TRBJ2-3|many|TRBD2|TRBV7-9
CASSPKPLAGVADTQYF
TGTGCCAGCAGCCCAAAACCCCTAGCGGGAGTTGCAGATACGCAGTATTTT
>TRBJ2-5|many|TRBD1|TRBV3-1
CASSLLGTGEQETQYF
TGTGCCAGCAGCCTGTTGGGGACAGGGGAACAAGAGACCCAGTACTTC
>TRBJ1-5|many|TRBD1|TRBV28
CASTKLTRGQGATQPQHF
TGTGCCAGCACCAAACTAACGAGGGGACAGGGGGCAACGCAGCCCCAGCATTTT
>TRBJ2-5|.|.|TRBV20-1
CSALTEEETQYF
TGCAGTGCCCTGACAGAAGAAGAGACCCAGTACTTC
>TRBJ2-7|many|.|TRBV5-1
CASSLTDISYEQYF
TGCGCCAGCAGCTTGACAGACATCTCCTACGAGCAGTACTTC
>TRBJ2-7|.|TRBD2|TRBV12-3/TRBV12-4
CASSLKPRELAGYYEQYF
TGTGCCAGCAGTTTGAAGCCCCGTGAACTAGCGGGGTACTACGAGCAGTACTTC
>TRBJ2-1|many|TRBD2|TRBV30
CAWRETSGRAGEQFF
TGTGCCTGGAGGGAGACTAGCGGGAGGGCTGGTGAGCAGTTCTTC
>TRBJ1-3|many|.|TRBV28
CASSLAGAGNTIYF
TGTGCCAGCAGTTTAGCCGGGGCTGGAAACACCATATATTTT
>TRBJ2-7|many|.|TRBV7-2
CASSFDGYEQYF
TGTGCCAGCAGCTTTGATGGCTACGAGCAGTACTTC
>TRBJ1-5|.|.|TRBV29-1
CSVAPGSGQPQHF
TGCAGCGTTGCTCCGGGTTCTGGTCAGCCCCAGCATTTT
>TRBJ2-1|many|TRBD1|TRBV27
CASSANSWTGYYNEQFF
TGTGCCAGCAGTGCCAACTCCTGGACAGGGTATTACAATGAGCAGTTCTTC
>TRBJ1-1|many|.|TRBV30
CAWSVLRVSTEAFF
TGTGCCTGGAGTGTACTCAGGGTGAGCACTGAAGCTTTCTTT
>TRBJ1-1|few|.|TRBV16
CASSQSPLLGREDTEAFF
TGTGCCAGCAGCCAATCCCCCCTTTTGGGCAGGGAGGACACTGAAGCTTTCTTT
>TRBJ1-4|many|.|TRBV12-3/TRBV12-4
CASSLTSGRPSEKLFF
TGTGCCAGCAGCTTAACCTCCGGGCGTCCGTCTGAAAAACTGTTTTTT
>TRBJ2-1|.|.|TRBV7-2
CASSYAGDEQFF
TGTGCCAGCAGCTACGCTGGGGATGAGCAGTTCTTC